Below, 27 T cell receptor beta chains from the same sample are listed, as sequenced in a study of T cells in Graves' hyperthyroidism and ophthalmopathy. Template material for amplifying TCR beta CDR3 regions consisted of RNA transcripts. RT-PCR in the first round (using the HTBI primer set) targeted the TCR CDR3. TCRdb used MiXCR to reprocess the multiplex PCR reads, holding one entry per CDR3 protein. Found here are 600,000 to 750,000 distinct CDR3 sequences, around a sixth of them singletons; the top ten hold 15% to 18%. Sequenced: blood. The receptors derive from a man aged 50 to 59 with Graves' hyperthyroidism.

Only a few counts were recorded for this clonotype. One end of the junction is discordant with germline, which a read error may explain. The chain uses TRBV6-2 or TRBV6-3 and TRBJ1-5; possibly TRBD1 for D (6 bases). The CDR3 totals 13 residues. In germline, CDR1 is MNHEY, CDR2 SVGEGT. The CDR3 coding sequence is TGTGCCAGCAGTTACCTCGGGGGCCAGCCCCAACATTTT. This translates into CASSYLGGQPQHF.

This clonotype appeared a few times. The chain couples TRBV30 to TRBJ1-2, with a tentative D call TRBD1 (6 bases). The CDR3 length is 14 residues. The germline V gene has CDR1 GTSNPN and CDR2 SVGIG (reference sequence). The V end was cut by 5 bases, the J end by 8 bases, with 21 bases between. The CDR3 here is CAWENLPGGEGYTF. CDR3 sequence (DNA): TGTGCCTGGGAGAACCTCCCCGGGGGCGAGGGCTACACCTTC.

In this sample, this clonotype turned up many times. The CDR3 nucleotides read TGTGCCACTGGCCCAGCGGGAGTTAGCACAGATACGCAGTATTTT. Protein sequence: CATGPAGVSTDTQYF. The V call is TRBV28, the J call TRBJ2-3; 8 bases align to TRBD2. The germline V gene has CDR1 MDHEN and CDR2 SYDVKM. V shed 10 bases, J shed 0 bases, and the junction held 9 bases outside the gene matches. This CDR3 has 15 residues.

This clonotype was counted ten times or more. The DNA of the CDR3 is TGTGCCAGCAGCCGCCTAGAATGGCTTTTCCAGTATTTT. This translates into CASSRLEWLFQYF. The chain joins TRBV12-3 or TRBV12-4 to TRBJ2-3; unclear D gene. CDR3 size: 13 residues. V lost 6 bases, J lost 12 bases, and 19 bases lay in between.

This clonotype was detected ten times or more. This rearrangement joins TRBV12-3 or TRBV12-4 to TRBJ2-1; no clear D. The CDR3 sequence is 13 residues long. Deletions cut 3 bases from V and 10 bases from J, with 13 bases between. The CDR3 nucleotides are TGTGCCAGCAGTTTTAGGGTTATCCACGAGCAGTTCTTC. It specifies CASSFRVIHEQFF.

This clonotype has ten or more counts. The chain combines TRBV6-2 or TRBV6-3 with TRBJ2-5; TRBD2 matches 12 bases. CDR1 and CDR2 from the germline V gene are MNHEY and SVGEGT. With V trimmed by 1 base and J by 3 bases, 3 bases remained unmatched. This CDR3 region has 16 residues. Here the CDR3 DNA reads TGTGCCAGCAGTTACTACAGGACTAGCGGGAAAGAGACCCAGTACTTC. This codes for CASSYYRTSGKETQYF.

This clonotype was seen a few times. This chain joins TRBV30 and TRBJ1-5; D is uncertain. This CDR3 comprises 15 residues. Germline V gene data show CDR1 as GTSNPN and CDR2 as SVGIG (reference sequence). V was pared by 1 base and J by 2 bases, with 12 bases between. CDR3 in amino acids: CAWSGWEAGNQPQHF. CDR3 DNA: TGTGCCTGGAGTGGTTGGGAGGCGGGCAATCAGCCCCAGCATTTT.

A few counts support this clonotype. The chain links TRBV6-2 or TRBV6-3 to TRBJ2-7; 10 bases align to TRBD1. CDR3 length: 15 residues. V lost 4 bases and J lost 2; bases outside the gene matches: 5. Germline assignment: CDR1 MNHEY and CDR2 SVGEGT. For the CDR3, the DNA is TGTGCCAGCAGTTGGGGACAGGGGCATACCTACGAGCAGTACTTC. This translates into CASSWGQGHTYEQYF.

The table lists this clonotype with many counts. The chain carries TRBV28 and TRBJ1-2, with TRBD1 as a possible D gene (6 bases). The germline CDR1 and CDR2 sequences are MDHEN and SYDVKM. The CDR3 consists of 13 residues. Trimming pared 1 base from V and 12 bases from J, leaving 15 bases between. Here the CDR3 reads CASSLLGAEGNTF. The CDR3 nucleotides are TGTGCCAGCAGTTTATTGGGGGCGGAGGGCAACACCTTC.

The chain recombines TRBV6-1 with TRBJ1-1; 7 bases match TRBD1. CDR1 and CDR2 (germline): MNHNS, SASEGT. The CDR3 is made up of 14 amino acids. After removal of 6 bases from V and 5 bases from J, the junction contained 9 bases not matched to a gene. This chain's CDR3 is CASREQGRGTEAFF. In DNA, the CDR3 is TGTGCCAGCAGGGAACAGGGGAGGGGAACTGAAGCTTTCTTT.

J is TRBJ2-1 and V is TRBV18, with D possibly being TRBD2 (5 bases). The germline CDR1 and CDR2 sequences are KGHSH and LQKENI. The CDR3 has 13 residues. Deletions cut 10 bases from V and 5 bases from J, with 15 bases between. The CDR3 DNA reads as TGTGCCAACACCGACGGAGCGGACAATGAGCAGTTCTTC. Translation: CANTDGADNEQFF.

This clonotype was seen a few times. The V and J genes are TRBV20-1 and TRBJ2-3; D gene unclear. The CDR3 sequence is 15 residues long. CDR1 is DFQATT and CDR2 is SNEGSKA in the germline V gene (reference sequence). V lost 3 bases to trimming and J lost 0 bases, with 13 bases between them. CDR3 coding DNA: TGCAGTGCTAGGGACCCGGAAGACAGCACAGATACGCAGTATTTT. It codes for CSARDPEDSTDTQYF.

This clonotype was seen repeatedly, ten times or more. This chain uses TRBV7-9 with TRBJ2-7; 8 nucleotides agree with TRBD1. This CDR3 has 15 amino acids. Germline trimming cut 5 bases from V and 5 bases from J; bases unmatched to any gene: 11. Germline CDR1 and CDR2: SEHNR and FQNEAQ (reference sequence). The CDR3 sequence is CASSDVAGTGHEQYF. DNA of the CDR3: TGTGCCAGCAGCGACGTCGCCGGGACAGGCCACGAGCAGTACTTC. The whole variable domain, remainder taken from reference TRBV7-9 and TRBJ2-7, is DTGVSQNPRHKITKRGQNVTFRCDPISEHNRLYWYRQTLGQGPEFLTYFQNEAQLEKSRLLSDRFSAERPKGSFSTLEIQRTEQGDSAMYLCASSDVAGTGHEQYFGPGTRLTVT.

This clonotype was counted ten times or more. The J gene is TRBJ2-2, the V gene TRBV11-2; D ambiguous. Trimming shortened V by 2 bases and J by 1 base, and 8 bases separated the two germline ends. The CDR3 is 15 residues long. Germline CDR1 is SGHAT and CDR2 is FQNNGV. The CDR3 loop reads CASSLWRQNTGELFF. The CDR3 DNA is TGTGCCAGCAGCTTATGGCGTCAGAACACCGGGGAGCTGTTTTTT.

This clonotype occurred many times. The chain has TRBV6-2 or TRBV6-3 and TRBJ2-7, with 7 bases identical to TRBD1. This CDR3 has 16 amino acids. The germline CDR1 and CDR2 sequences are MNHEY and SVGEGT. Losses at the gene ends were 3 bases for V and 0 bases for J; bases not matched to a gene: 8. The CDR3 coding sequence is TGTGCCAGCAGTTATTCGGGACAGACAAACTCCTACGAGCAGTACTTC. Its protein product is CASSYSGQTNSYEQYF.

This clonotype was picked up one time. A read error may be the cause here, since a much bigger clone is one base away. The chain recombines TRBV7-9 with TRBJ2-1, with D possibly matching TRBD2 (6 bases). Trimming cost V 5 bases and J 6 bases, with 20 bases left between them. This CDR3 comprises 16 residues. Per germline, CDR1 SEHNR and CDR2 FQNEAQ (reference sequence). CDR3 amino acids: CASSRGAGGIGNEQFF. The CDR3 bases are TGTGCCAGCAGCCGAGGAGCTGGCGGGATAGGCAATGAGCAGTTCTTC. Drawing the rest from reference TRBV7-9 and TRBJ2-1, the complete variable domain is DTGVSQNPRHKITKRGQNVTFRCDPISEHNRLYWYRQTLGQGPEFLTYFQNEAQLEKSRLLSDRFSAERPKGSFSTLEIQRTEQGDSAMYLCASSRGAGGIGNEQFFGPGTRLTVL.

Many counts were recorded for this clonotype. The chain couples TRBV11-2 to TRBJ1-1, with a possible D match to TRBD1 (6 bases). V was shortened by 4 bases and J by 4 bases, with 10 bases between the two germline ends. The CDR3 is 13 residues long. Looked up from germline, CDR1 is SGHAT and CDR2 is FQNNGV. The CDR3 sequence is CASSWTESTEAFF. The CDR3, as DNA: TGTGCCAGCAGCTGGACAGAGAGCACTGAAGCTTTCTTT.

This clonotype was detected ten times or more. In DNA, the CDR3 is TGTGCCAGCAGCCCCCGGGACAGGGGTTACGAGCAGTACTTC. It is translated as CASSPRDRGYEQYF. The chain employs TRBV9 and TRBJ2-7; 10 bases match TRBD1. The CDR3 sequence is 14 residues long. V lost 4 bases to trimming and J lost 4 bases; unmatched junction nucleotides: 5. The germline V gene encodes CDR1 SGDLS and CDR2 YYNGEE.

There are a few counts of this clonotype. The chain carries TRBV28 and TRBJ1-2; D not certain. Trimming removed 3 bases at V and 3 bases at J, with 8 bases between. This CDR3 is built from 13 residues. Per germline, CDR1 MDHEN and CDR2 SYDVKM. This chain's CDR3 is CASSFRSYYGYTF. DNA of the CDR3: TGTGCCAGCAGTTTCAGGTCCTACTATGGCTACACCTTC.

The V gene is TRBV20-1, the J gene TRBJ2-2; 10 bases line up with TRBD2. Germline CDR1 is DFQATT and CDR2 is SNEGSKA (reference sequence). The CDR3 has 14 amino acids. With 6 bases clipped from V and 4 bases from J, the junction kept 5 bases outside the gene matches. Here the CDR3 DNA reads TGCAGTGCCCTTCCTAGCGGGAGCACCGGGGAGCTGTTTTTT. Translation gives CSALPSGSTGELFF.

This clonotype showed up just a few times. The V gene is TRBV29-1, the J gene TRBJ2-3; TRBD2 agrees at 8 bases. V was pared by 3 bases and J by 0 bases, with 2 bases of the junction left unmatched. The CDR3 runs to 14 residues. CDR1 is SQVTM, CDR2 ANQGSEA, per germline. This chain's CDR3 is CSVDGGGSTDTQYF. CDR3 nucleotide sequence: TGCAGCGTTGACGGGGGGGGGAGCACAGATACGCAGTATTTT.

This clonotype has more than one count but fewer than ten. The V and J genes are TRBV5-6 and TRBJ2-1; D is possibly TRBD1 (5 bases). CDR1 and CDR2 from the germline V gene are SGHDT and YYEEEE. This CDR3 has 13 residues. The germline V and J ends were trimmed by 1 base and 7 bases, with 9 bases remaining between them. The CDR3 DNA reads as TGTGCCAGCAGCTTGATGTCAGGGAATGAGCAGTTCTTC. It is translated as CASSLMSGNEQFF.

The V call is TRBV6-1, the J call TRBJ2-1; D remains unclear. The CDR3 sequence is 12 residues long. Trimming cost V 6 bases and J 7 bases, with 10 bases left between them. Germline CDR1 reads MNHNS; CDR2 reads SASEGT. Here the CDR3 reads CASSDWVNEQFF. The CDR3 region has the DNA TGTGCCAGCAGCGACTGGGTGAATGAGCAGTTCTTC.

This clonotype was observed at least ten times. This sequence joins TRBV28 and TRBJ1-5, with D maybe TRBD1 (5 bases). Trimming pared 1 base from V and 3 bases from J, leaving 7 bases between. Germline loops: CDR1 MDHEN, CDR2 SYDVKM. This CDR3 is 14 amino acids long. The CDR3 nucleotides read TGTGCCAGCAGTTTATTAGGGGACAATCAGCCCCAGCATTTT. Translating gives CASSLLGDNQPQHF.

About this clonotype itself: A much bigger clone sits one base away, suggesting this may be a read error. The CDR3 DNA sequence: TGTGCCAGCAGATCCCCAGGGTTCGAAGAGACCCAGTTCTTC. Protein sequence: CASRSPGFEETQFF. The chain uses TRBV11-2 and TRBJ2-5, with D maybe TRBD1 (5 bases). The end of the DNA is better explained by TRBJ2-1, so the J call may be wrong. The length of the CDR3 is 14 residues. The germline CDR1 and CDR2 sequences are SGHAT and FQNNGV.

This clonotype was picked up many times. The genes are TRBV19 and TRBJ1-1; 9 bases line up with TRBD1. Germline CDR1 is LNHDA and CDR2 is SQIVND (reference sequence). The CDR3 runs to 16 residues. V was clipped by 6 bases and J by 1 base; unmatched bases: 9. The DNA of the CDR3 is TGTGCCAGTAGGGAAACAGGGGGCATATGGAACACTGAAGCTTTCTTT. It translates to CASRETGGIWNTEAFF.

This clonotype has ten or more counts. The J gene is TRBJ2-3, the V gene TRBV7-2; 8 bases are shared with TRBD2. Trimming cost V 4 bases and J 0 bases; bases outside gene matches: 3. Per the germline V gene, CDR1 is SGHTA and CDR2 is FQGNSA. The CDR3 is 15 amino acids. The CDR3 loop reads CASSWVAGSTDTQYF. In nucleotides, the CDR3 is TGTGCCAGCAGCTGGGTAGCGGGGAGCACAGATACGCAGTATTTT.